These 11 T cell receptor beta chains came from one sample sequenced in a study of tumor-infiltrating lymphocytes in localized non-small cell lung cancer. Profiled with immunoSEQ multiplex PCR; TCRdb holds only in-frame clones, not every one. This table holds under 9,500 clones, just under 85% found once. Specimen: uninvolved lung tissue not adjacent to the tumor. The receptors shown here come from a human donor with non-small cell lung cancer.

The V and J genes are TRBV29-1 and TRBJ2-7; tentative D call: TRBD2 (7 bases). Trimming cost V 4 bases and J 2 bases, with 12 bases left between them. The V gene's germline CDR1 is SQVTM and CDR2 ANQGSEA. The CDR3 extends over 13 amino acids. CDR3 bases: TGCAGCGTTGGGGGGGGCGGTCCCTACGAGCAGTACTTC. Its translation: CSVGGGGPYEQYF.

This clone rates as medium-sized. The chain carries TRBV18 and TRBJ1-1, with a possible D match to TRBD1 (5 bases). Trimming left V 3 bases short and J 3 bases short, with 17 bases between. CDR3 length: 16 residues. Germline CDR1 and CDR2: KGHSH and LQKENI. For the CDR3, the DNA is TGTGCCAGCTCACCCTTTCAGGGAAGTCGGGACACTGAAGCTTTCTTT. The encoded protein is CASSPFQGSRDTEAFF.

The chain uses TRBV7-9 and TRBJ2-1, with 7 bases identical to TRBD2. CDR3 length equals 16 residues. V lost 5 bases to trimming and J lost 6 bases; unmatched junction nucleotides: 13. Germline assignment: CDR1 SEHNR and CDR2 FQNEAQ (reference sequence). The chain's CDR3 is CASSLGMTGGGNEQFF. CDR3 DNA sequence: TGTGCCAGCAGCCTAGGGATGACGGGAGGAGGCAATGAGCAGTTCTTC.

CDR3 amino acids: CASSEGGTGSYEQYF. CDR3 nucleotides: TGTGCCAGCAGTGAAGGGGGGACAGGGTCCTACGAGCAGTACTTC. This chain links TRBV6-1 with TRBJ2-7; 9 bases align to TRBD1. This CDR3 spans 15 amino acids. The V gene end was trimmed by 1 base and the J gene end by 1 base; junction bases not matched to a gene: 2. CDR1 is MNHNS and CDR2 is SASEGT in the germline V gene.

This clone was recorded only once. The chain combines TRBV11-1 with TRBJ1-1, with D tentatively TRBD1 (5 bases). Trimming took off 7 bases at V and 2 bases at J, with 14 bases between the two ends. Germline CDR1 and CDR2: SGHAT and FQDESV (reference sequence). The CDR3 spans 14 residues. CDR3 bases: TGTGCCAGCACCCGGCAGCAGGGAAACACTGAAGCTTTCTTT. Translating gives CASTRQQGNTEAFF. Together with reference TRBV11-1 and TRBJ1-1, the CDR3 gives the full variable domain: EAEVAQSPRYKITEKSQAVAFWCDPISGHATLYWYRQILGQGPELLVQFQDESVVDDSQLPKDRFSAERLKGVDSTLKIQPAELGDSAMYLCASTRQQGNTEAFFGQGTRLTVV.

This clone appeared once. The chain couples TRBV9 to TRBJ2-7, with 7 bases identical to TRBD1. CDR3 length: 15 residues. Trimming cost V 4 bases and J 4 bases; bases outside gene matches: 11. Germline V CDR1 and CDR2: SGDLS, YYNGEE. The CDR3 region is CASSPTGTPGYEQYF. For the CDR3, the DNA is TGTGCCAGCAGCCCGACAGGGACCCCAGGGTACGAGCAGTACTTC.

The chain uses TRBV7-9 and TRBJ2-3; 7 bases line up with TRBD2. The CDR3 has 15 amino acids. V lost 5 bases, J lost 4 bases, and 9 bases stayed unmatched. Germline loops: CDR1 SEHNR, CDR2 FQNEAQ (reference sequence). The CDR3: CASSTRLALADTQYF. CDR3 DNA sequence: TGTGCCAGCAGCACCCGACTAGCACTGGCAGATACGCAGTATTTT.

The chain carries TRBV4-3 and TRBJ2-3; D is uncertain. This CDR3 region has 17 residues. Germline V lookup: CDR1 LGHNA, CDR2 YSLEER. V lost 0 bases and J lost 0, with 13 bases in between. CDR3 sequence reads: CASSQDRSDSSTDTQYF. For the CDR3, the DNA is TGCGCCAGCAGCCAAGATAGGTCCGATTCAAGCACAGATACGCAGTATTTT.

J is TRBJ2-1 and V is TRBV28; weak D call: TRBD2 (6 bases). CDR3 length: 14 residues. V was cut by 5 bases and J by 1 base, with 9 bases left in between. Germline CDR1 reads MDHEN; CDR2 reads SYDVKM. DNA of the CDR3: TGTGCCAGCAGTCTGGGACTTTCCTACAATGAGCAGTTCTTC. The encoded protein is CASSLGLSYNEQFF.

The rearrangement joins TRBV10-3 to TRBJ2-5; 7 bases agree with TRBD2. The CDR3 has 13 residues. Germline V lookup: CDR1 ENHRY, CDR2 SYGVKD. V was pared by 4 bases and J by 5 bases, with 4 bases of the junction left unmatched. This CDR3 reads CAISVGGGETQYF. The CDR3 coding sequence is TGTGCCATCAGTGTGGGGGGAGGGGAGACCCAGTACTTC.

The rearrangement links TRBV10-1 to TRBJ2-3; 10 positions agree with TRBD2. Germline assignment: CDR1 WNHNN and CDR2 SYGVQD (reference sequence). V dropped 3 bases and J dropped 5; count of bases not matched to a gene: 8. The CDR3 spans 16 residues. The CDR3 DNA reads TGCGCCAGCAGTGACGGGAGCGGGGGGGCCTTAGATACGCAGTATTTT. This translates into CASSDGSGGALDTQYF.